This T cell receptor (beta chain) was sequenced in a study of blood T cell repertoires in COVID-19. Overall study context: The origin of the acute and convalescent COVID-19 samples was the United States, Italy and Spain. The cDNA or gDNA used as material had been derived from T cells, B-cell-depleted T cells, or PBMCs.

Germline V gene data show CDR1 as SGHNT and CDR2 as YYREEE (reference sequence). The CDR3 is made up of 15 amino acids. With 2 bases clipped from V and 5 bases from J, the junction kept 6 bases outside the gene matches. Assay used: immunoSEQ multiplex PCR; TCRdb lists only in-frame clones, some missing. The profile shows 150,000 to 200,000 clones, approximately 80% of them singletons. Membership in each cohort depended on participant-reported clinical history. The chain recombines TRBV5-4 with TRBJ2-2; the match to TRBD1 covers 7 bases. Sequenced input: PBMCs or T cells enriched from blood (not recorded which). The receptor's source is a woman in her forties or fifties who had recovered from COVID-19. CDR3: CASSFSDRVTGELFF. Here the CDR3 DNA reads TGTGCCAGCAGCTTCTCAGACAGGGTGACCGGGGAGCTGTTTTTT. Full variable domain (rest looked up from reference TRBV5-4 and TRBJ2-2): ETGVTQSPTHLIKTRGQQVTLRCSSQSGHNTVSWYQQALGQGPQFIFQYYREEENGRGNFPPRFSGLQFPNYSSELNVNALELDDSALYLCASSFSDRVTGELFFGEGSRLTVL.